This T cell receptor beta chain was recovered during a study of blood T cell repertoires in COVID-19. Generated by immunoSEQ multiplex PCR, the TCRdb table keeps only in-frame clones and is missing some. The sample has about 140,000 clones, approximately 80% seen once. CDR1 is MGHRA and CDR2 is YSYEKL in the germline V gene. The CDR3 contains 15 residues. V shed 2 bases and J shed 0 bases, with 8 bases lying between them. This clonotype was obtained from a woman aged 18-35 years who had been exposed to COVID-19. V is TRBV4-1 and J is TRBJ1-5, with D uncertain. Sequenced input: PBMCs or T cells enriched from blood (not recorded which). CDR3 region: CASSQFSYSNQPQHF. DNA for the CDR3: TGCGCCAGCAGCCAATTTTCTTATAGCAATCAGCCCCAGCATTTT.